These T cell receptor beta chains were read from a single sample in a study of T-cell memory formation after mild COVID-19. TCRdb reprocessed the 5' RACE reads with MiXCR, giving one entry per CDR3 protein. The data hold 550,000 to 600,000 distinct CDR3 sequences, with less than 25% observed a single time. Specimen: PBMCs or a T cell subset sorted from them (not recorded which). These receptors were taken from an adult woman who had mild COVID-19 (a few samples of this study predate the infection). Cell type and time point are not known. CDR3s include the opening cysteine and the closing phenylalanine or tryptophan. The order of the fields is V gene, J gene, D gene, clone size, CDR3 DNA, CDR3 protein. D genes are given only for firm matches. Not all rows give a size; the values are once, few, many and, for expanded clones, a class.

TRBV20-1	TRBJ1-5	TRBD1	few	TGCAGTGCTAGAGAGACAACAGGGGGCAGTCAGCCCCAGCATTTT	CSARETTGGSQPQHF
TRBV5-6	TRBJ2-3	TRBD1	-	TGTGCCAGCAGCTTTCATCTGGACAGGGGGACAGATACGCAGTATTTT	CASSFHLDRGTDTQYF
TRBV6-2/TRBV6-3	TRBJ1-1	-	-	TGTGCCACCGCAGGGCTTGAAGCTTTCTTT	CATAGLEAFF
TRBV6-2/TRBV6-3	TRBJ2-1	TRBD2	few	TGTGCCAGCAGTTCCGGGACTAGCGGGGCTCCCCAGCGGCAGTTCTTC	CASSSGTSGAPQRQFF
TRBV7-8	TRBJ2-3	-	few	TGTGCCAGCAACCCTACCCGGACAAAGGCAGATACGCAGTATTTT	CASNPTRTKADTQYF
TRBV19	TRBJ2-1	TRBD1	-	TGTGCCAGCGACCTTGGACAGGGAGCCTACAATGAGCAGTTCTTC	CASDLGQGAYNEQFF
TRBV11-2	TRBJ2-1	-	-	TGTGCCAGCAGCTTAGGGGACATCTGGGAGCAGTTCTTC	CASSLGDIWEQFF
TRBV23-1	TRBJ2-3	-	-	TGCGCCAGCAGTAAGCAGAGAGCGTTTCCCACTAGCACAGATACGCAGTATTTT	CASSKQRAFPTSTDTQYF
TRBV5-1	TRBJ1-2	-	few	TGCGCCAGCAGCTTGCCCGGAGCCCATTATGGCTACACCTTC	CASSLPGAHYGYTF
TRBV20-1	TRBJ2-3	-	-	TGCAGTGCTAGAGTCCTCGGGGGGCCTAGCACAGATACGCAGTATTTT	CSARVLGGPSTDTQYF
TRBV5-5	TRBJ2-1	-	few	TGTGCCAGCAGCCGCCGGGGGAGTGAGCAGTTCTTC	CASSRRGSEQFF
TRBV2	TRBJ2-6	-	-	TGTGCCAACAGGGAGCTCTCTGGGGCCAACGTCCTGACTTTC	CANRELSGANVLTF
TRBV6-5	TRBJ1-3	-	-	TGTGCCAGCAGTTTTGATCCGGTCTCTGGAAACACCATATATTTT	CASSFDPVSGNTIYF
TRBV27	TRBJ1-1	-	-	TGTGCCAGCAGTTTCGACGCATTAGACACTGAAGCTTTCTTT	CASSFDALDTEAFF
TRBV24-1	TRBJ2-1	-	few	TGTGCCACTGGGACGACATACAATGAGCAGTTCTTC	CATGTTYNEQFF
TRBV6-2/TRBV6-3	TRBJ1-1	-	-	TGTGCCAGCAGTTACTCGAGGCCCCGGCTCCCTGAAGCTTTCTTT	CASSYSRPRLPEAFF
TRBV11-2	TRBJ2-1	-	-	TGTGCCAGCAGCGTGACTAGTATCAATGAGCAGTTCTTC	CASSVTSINEQFF
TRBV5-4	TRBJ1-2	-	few	TGTGCCAGCAGTAGGGATAACTATGGCTACACCTTC	CASSRDNYGYTF
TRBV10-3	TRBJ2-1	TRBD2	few	TGTGCCATCAGTGCCGCGGGAGGGCGGAACAATGAGCAGTTCTTC	CAISAAGGRNNEQFF
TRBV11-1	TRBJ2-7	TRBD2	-	TGTGCCAGCAGCTTAAATCTCCCGGCTAGCGGGGCCTACGAGCAGTACTTC	CASSLNLPASGAYEQYF
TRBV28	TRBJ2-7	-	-	TGTGCCAGCAGACCCCCTCAAACCTACGAGCAGTACTTC	CASRPPQTYEQYF
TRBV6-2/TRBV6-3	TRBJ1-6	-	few	TGTGCCAGCAGTTATAGCGGAGATTCACCCCTCCACTTT	CASSYSGDSPLHF
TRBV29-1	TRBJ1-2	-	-	TGCAGCGTTGAATCCCCGGGACCCTATAGGGGATATGGCTACACCTTC	CSVESPGPYRGYGYTF
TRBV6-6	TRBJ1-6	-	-	TGTGCCAGCAGTTACGAAGGGAAGGGGTCACCCCTCCACTTT	CASSYEGKGSPLHF
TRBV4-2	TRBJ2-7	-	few	TGTGCCAGCAGCCAAGATACGAAGGGGAGGTTGGAGCAGTACTTC	CASSQDTKGRLEQYF
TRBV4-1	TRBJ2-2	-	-	TGCGCCAGCAGCCCACGGGTTTCTGGCACCGGGGAGCTGTTTTTT	CASSPRVSGTGELFF
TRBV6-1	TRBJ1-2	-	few	TGTGCCAGCAGTGAAGGTGACAGCCCGACGTATGGCTACACCTTC	CASSEGDSPTYGYTF
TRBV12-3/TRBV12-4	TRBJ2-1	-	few	TGTGCCAGCAGTCCCTTGGGCGGGGAGTCCTACAATGAGCAGTTCTTC	CASSPLGGESYNEQFF
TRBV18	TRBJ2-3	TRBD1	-	TGTGCCAGCTCACCAAAAGGCCGGAACAGGGGGACGACAGATACGCAGTATTTT	CASSPKGRNRGTTDTQYF
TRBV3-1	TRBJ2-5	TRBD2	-	TGTGCCAGCAGCCAAGATCGCCGGACTAGCACTGTGGAGACCCAGTACTTC	CASSQDRRTSTVETQYF
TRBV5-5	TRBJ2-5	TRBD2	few	TGTGCCAGCAGCTTGAATAGCGGGGGGGCCGAGACCCAGTACTTC	CASSLNSGGAETQYF
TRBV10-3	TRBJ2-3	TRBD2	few	TGTGCCATCAGTGACGGACTAGCGGGAGCATCAGATACGCAGTATTTT	CAISDGLAGASDTQYF
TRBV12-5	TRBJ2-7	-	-	TGTGCTAGTGGTTTGGCCGGGACGGCCAGCTCGTACGAGCAGTACTTC	CASGLAGTASSYEQYF
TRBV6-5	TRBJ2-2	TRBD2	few	TGTGCCAGCTTACCCCCGGGGGGAGTTATCGGGGAGCTGTTTTTT	CASLPPGGVIGELFF
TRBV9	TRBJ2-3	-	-	TGTGCCAGCAGCCCCCAGGGGGGGGGGAATACGCAGTATTTT	CASSPQGGGNTQYF
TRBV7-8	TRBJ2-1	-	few	TGTGCCAGCGGTGCGGAGCCCTACAATGAGCAGTTCTTC	CASGAEPYNEQFF
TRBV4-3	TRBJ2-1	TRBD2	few	TGCGCCAGCAGCCAGGATACTGGACTAGCGGGAGTCAATGAGCAGTTCTTC	CASSQDTGLAGVNEQFF
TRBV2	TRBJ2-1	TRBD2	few	TGTGCCAGCAGTGATCCGGGACTAGCCTACAATGAGCAGTTCTTC	CASSDPGLAYNEQFF
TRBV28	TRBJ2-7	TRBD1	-	TGTGCCAGCAGCCTCACAGGGGCCCCCTACGAGCAGTACTTC	CASSLTGAPYEQYF
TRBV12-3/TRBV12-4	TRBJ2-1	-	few	TGTGCCAGCAGTTTTGTAGGGAAGAATGAGCAGTTCTTC	CASSFVGKNEQFF
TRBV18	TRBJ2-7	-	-	TGTGCCAGCTCACCAAATGGACAATCGGGCGAGCAGTACTTC	CASSPNGQSGEQYF
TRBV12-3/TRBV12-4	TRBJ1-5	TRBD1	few	TGTGCCAGCAGTTTGTCATCAGGGGGCGGTCAGCCCCAGCATTTT	CASSLSSGGGQPQHF